The sequence of this T cell receptor (beta chain) was determined in a study of post-analysis software for immune sequencing data. Study results and caveats: Controls showed significantly higher normalized Chao1 diversity than did multiple sclerosis patients. The study found TRBV5-6, TRBV5-1 and TRBV20-1 among about 5 TRBV segments more frequent in patients than controls. Pronounced co-clustering by F measure was evident among identically batched samples.

The library was made from cDNA and included unique molecular identifiers. One entry per CDR3 protein, called by TCRdb with MiXCR from the PCR reads. Of over 700,000 distinct CDR3 sequences in the sample, 25% to 30% are singletons; the top ten hold around 0.55%. This clonotype has just a few counts. Its antigen is unknown. The CDR3 is 13 residues long. Trimming left V 2 bases short and J 1 base short, with 6 bases between. Looked up from germline, CDR1 is SGHTA and CDR2 is FQGNSA. This receptor was taken from a girl aged 10 to 17 with multiple sclerosis. Material: blood. The chain combines TRBV7-2 with TRBJ2-7; D is ambiguous. The CDR3 DNA reads TGTGCCAGCAGCTTATACCTATCCTACGAGCAGTACTTC. It specifies CASSLYLSYEQYF.